The clone carrying this TCR beta chain was counted between two and nine times. Its antigen remains unidentified. This sample was included in a study of response to subunit inactivated influenza vaccine. General observations from the study: The authors put forward the suggestion that each seasonal influenza vaccination may bring in only a limited number of new T cells.

In TCRdb, the RT-PCR reads were re-called with MiXCR into one record per CDR3 protein. The table has about 240,000 distinct CDR3 sequences, roughly an eighth seen once; the top ten hold 7.5% to 10%. The CDR3 length is 16 residues. The V gene's germline CDR1 is KGHDR and CDR2 SFDVKD. V lost 5 bases, J lost 0 bases, and 5 bases stayed unmatched. This sequence originates from a man aged 45-65 years who received an inactivated influenza vaccine. This specimen was non-naive T cells sorted from PBMCs, taken roughly 2 weeks before vaccination. V gene TRBV24-1 combines with J gene TRBJ2-2, with 7 bases lining up with TRBD2. CDR3 nucleotide sequence: TGTGCCACCAGTGGTATCCGGGGGGCGAACACCGGGGAGCTGTTTTTT. Encoded protein: CATSGIRGANTGELFF.